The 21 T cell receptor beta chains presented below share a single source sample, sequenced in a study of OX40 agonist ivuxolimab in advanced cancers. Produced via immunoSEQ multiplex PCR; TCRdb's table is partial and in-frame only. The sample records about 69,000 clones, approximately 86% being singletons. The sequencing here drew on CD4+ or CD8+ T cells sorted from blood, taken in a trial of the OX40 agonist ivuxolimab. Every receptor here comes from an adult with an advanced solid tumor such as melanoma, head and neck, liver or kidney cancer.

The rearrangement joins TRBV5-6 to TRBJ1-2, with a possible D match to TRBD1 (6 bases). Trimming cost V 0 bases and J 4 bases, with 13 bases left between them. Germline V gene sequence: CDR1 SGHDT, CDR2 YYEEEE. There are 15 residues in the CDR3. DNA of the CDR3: TGTGCCAGCAGCTTGGGACAGGCCTTCCCCTATGGCTACACCTTC. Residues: CASSLGQAFPYGYTF.

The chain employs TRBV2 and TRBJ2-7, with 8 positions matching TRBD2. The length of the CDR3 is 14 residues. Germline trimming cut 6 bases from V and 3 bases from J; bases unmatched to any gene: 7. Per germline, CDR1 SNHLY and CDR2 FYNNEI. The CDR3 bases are TGTGCCAGCAGCCGGGAGGGGGGGAACTACGAGCAGTACTTC. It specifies CASSREGGNYEQYF. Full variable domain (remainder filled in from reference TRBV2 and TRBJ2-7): EPEVTQTPSHQVTQMGQEVILRCVPISNHLYFYWYRQILGQKVEFLVSFYNNEISEKSEIFDDQFSVERPDGSNFTLKIRSTKLEDSAMYFCASSREGGNYEQYFGPGTRLTVT.

The CDR3 sequence is CASSLEAGDYGYTF. CDR3 coding DNA: TGTGCCAGCAGCTTAGAGGCAGGGGATTATGGCTACACCTTC. The chain recombines TRBV7-3 with TRBJ1-2, with D maybe TRBD1 (6 bases). The CDR3 is 14 amino acids. V shed 2 bases and J shed 5 bases, with 12 bases lying between them. Per germline, CDR1 SGHTA and CDR2 FQGTGA.

CDR3 amino acids: CASSLDTYTDTQYF. The DNA of the CDR3 is TGTGCCAGCAGCTTAGACACGTACACAGATACGCAGTATTTT. The J gene is TRBJ2-3, the V gene TRBV7-2; D remains ambiguous. The germline CDR1 and CDR2 sequences are SGHTA and FQGNSA. V was cut by 1 base and J by 2 bases, with 7 bases left in between. This CDR3 region has 14 residues.

In DNA form, the CDR3 reads TGTGCCAGCAGTCTAACAGGGGGATGGGATAATTCACCCCTCCACTTT. It encodes CASSLTGGWDNSPLHF. The chain has TRBV27 and TRBJ1-6; 8 positions agree with TRBD1. CDR1 is MNHEY, CDR2 SMNVEV, per germline (reference sequence). This CDR3 comprises 16 residues. V was clipped by 5 bases and J by 5 bases; unmatched bases: 8.

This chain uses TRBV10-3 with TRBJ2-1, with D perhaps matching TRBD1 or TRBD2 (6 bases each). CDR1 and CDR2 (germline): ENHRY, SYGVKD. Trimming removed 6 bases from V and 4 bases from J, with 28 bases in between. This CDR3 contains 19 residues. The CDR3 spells CAIRSDGGSGTLGYNEQFF. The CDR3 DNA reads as TGTGCCATCAGAAGTGACGGGGGCTCCGGGACCCTTGGGTACAATGAGCAGTTCTTC.

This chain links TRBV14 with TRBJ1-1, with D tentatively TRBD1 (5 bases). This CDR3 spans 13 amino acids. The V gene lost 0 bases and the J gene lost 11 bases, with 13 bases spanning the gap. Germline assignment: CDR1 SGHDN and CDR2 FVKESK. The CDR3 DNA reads TGTGCCAGCAGCCAAGACCGGACACGATGGGCTTTCTTT. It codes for CASSQDRTRWAFF.

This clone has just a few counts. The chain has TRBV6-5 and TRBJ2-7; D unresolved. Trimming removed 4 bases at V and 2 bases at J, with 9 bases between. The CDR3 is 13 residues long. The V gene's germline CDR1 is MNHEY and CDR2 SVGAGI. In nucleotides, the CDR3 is TGTGCCAGCAGTTTAGGCCGGACCTACGAGCAGTACTTC. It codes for CASSLGRTYEQYF.

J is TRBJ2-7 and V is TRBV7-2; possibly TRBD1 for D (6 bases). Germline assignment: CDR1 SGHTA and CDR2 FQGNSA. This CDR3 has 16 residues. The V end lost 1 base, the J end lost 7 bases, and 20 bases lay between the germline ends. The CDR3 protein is CASSLVSRTVQGEQYF. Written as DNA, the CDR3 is TGTGCCAGCAGCTTAGTCTCCCGGACAGTACAAGGGGAGCAGTACTTC.

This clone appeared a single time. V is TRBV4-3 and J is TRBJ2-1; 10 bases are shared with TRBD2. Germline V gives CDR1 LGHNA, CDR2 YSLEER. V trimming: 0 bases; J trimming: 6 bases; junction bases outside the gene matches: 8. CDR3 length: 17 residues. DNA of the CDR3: TGCGCCAGCAGCCAAGATGGCGCTAGCGGGAGCCTCAATGAGCAGTTCTTC. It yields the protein CASSQDGASGSLNEQFF.

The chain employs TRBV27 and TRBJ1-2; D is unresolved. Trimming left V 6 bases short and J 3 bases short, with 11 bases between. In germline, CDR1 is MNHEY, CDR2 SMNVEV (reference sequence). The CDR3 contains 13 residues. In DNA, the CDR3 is TGTGCCAGCAGCTTGACTGTAGACTATGGCTACACCTTC. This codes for CASSLTVDYGYTF.

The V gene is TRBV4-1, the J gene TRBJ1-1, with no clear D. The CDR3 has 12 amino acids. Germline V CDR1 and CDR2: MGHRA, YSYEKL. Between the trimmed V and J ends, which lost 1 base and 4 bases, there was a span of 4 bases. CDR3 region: CASSQGSTEAFF. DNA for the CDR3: TGCGCCAGCAGCCAAGGCAGCACTGAAGCTTTCTTT.

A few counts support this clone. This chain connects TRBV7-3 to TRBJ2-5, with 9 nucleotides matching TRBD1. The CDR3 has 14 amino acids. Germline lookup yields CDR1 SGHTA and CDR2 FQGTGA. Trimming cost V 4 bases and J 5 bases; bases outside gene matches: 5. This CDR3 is CASSSQGAGETQYF. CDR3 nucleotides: TGTGCCAGCAGCTCACAGGGGGCAGGGGAGACCCAGTACTTC.

CDR3 coding DNA: TGTGCCAGCAGTTACGGGACAGGGACTAGCACAGATACGCAGTATTTT. Protein product: CASSYGTGTSTDTQYF. The rearrangement uses TRBV6-5 and TRBJ2-3; 9 nucleotides align to TRBD1. V lost 2 bases, J lost 0 bases, and 3 bases stayed unmatched. CDR3 length: 16 amino acids. Germline assignment: CDR1 MNHEY and CDR2 SVGAGI.

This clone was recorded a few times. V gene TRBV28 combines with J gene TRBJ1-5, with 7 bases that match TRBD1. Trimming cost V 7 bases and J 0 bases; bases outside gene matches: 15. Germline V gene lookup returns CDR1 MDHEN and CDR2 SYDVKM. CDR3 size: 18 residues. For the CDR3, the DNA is TGTGCCAGCACTCACACAGGGGCCAGGGGACATAGCAATCAGCCCCAGCATTTT. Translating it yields CASTHTGARGHSNQPQHF.

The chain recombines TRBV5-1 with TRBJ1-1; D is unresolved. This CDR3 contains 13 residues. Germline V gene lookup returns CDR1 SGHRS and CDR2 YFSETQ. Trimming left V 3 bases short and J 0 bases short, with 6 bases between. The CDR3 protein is CASSSGLNTEAFF. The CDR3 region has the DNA TGCGCCAGCAGCTCAGGACTGAACACTGAAGCTTTCTTT.

In DNA form, the CDR3 reads TGTGCCAGTAGTATAGACCACAGGGGCAATCAGCCCCAGCATTTT. It translates to CASSIDHRGNQPQHF. The chain uses TRBV19 and TRBJ1-5, with D tentatively TRBD1 (6 bases). There are 15 residues in the CDR3. Germline values: CDR1 LNHDA, CDR2 SQIVND (reference sequence). V was shortened by 0 bases and J by 2 bases, with 8 bases between the two germline ends.

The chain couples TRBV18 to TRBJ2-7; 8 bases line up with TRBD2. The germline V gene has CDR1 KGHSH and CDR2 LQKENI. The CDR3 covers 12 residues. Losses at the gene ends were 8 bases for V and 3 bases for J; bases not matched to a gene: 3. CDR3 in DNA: TGTGCCAGCACGGGGGGGGGCTACGAGCAGTACTTC. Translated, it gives CASTGGGYEQYF.

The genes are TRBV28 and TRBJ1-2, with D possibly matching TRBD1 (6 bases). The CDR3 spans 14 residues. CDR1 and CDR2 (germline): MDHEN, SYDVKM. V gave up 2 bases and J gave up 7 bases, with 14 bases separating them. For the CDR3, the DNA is TGTGCCAGCAGTTTAGACCAGGGGTTTCGTGGCTACACCTTC. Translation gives CASSLDQGFRGYTF.

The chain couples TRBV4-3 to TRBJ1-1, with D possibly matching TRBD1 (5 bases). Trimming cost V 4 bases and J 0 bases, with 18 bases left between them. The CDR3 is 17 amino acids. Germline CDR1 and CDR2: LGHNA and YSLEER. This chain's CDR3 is CASSPSGTSRMNTEAFF. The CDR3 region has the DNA TGCGCCAGCAGCCCCTCCGGGACTTCGAGGATGAACACTGAAGCTTTCTTT.

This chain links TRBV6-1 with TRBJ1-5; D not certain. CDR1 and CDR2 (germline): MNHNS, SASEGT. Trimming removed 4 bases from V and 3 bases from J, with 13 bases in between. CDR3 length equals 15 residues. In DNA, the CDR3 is TGTGCCAGCAGTGGGAGGGCGAGAATCAATCAGCCCCAGCATTTT. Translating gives CASSGRARINQPQHF.